This T cell receptor (beta chain) was sequenced for a study of T cell responses to AZD1222 COVID-19 vaccine. Findings of the study overall: Just six AZD1222 recipients were seropositive at baseline.

As regards this clone: Its antigen is unknown.

V was cut by 1 base and J by 1 base, with 8 bases left in between. The CDR3 runs 15 residues. The germline CDR1 and CDR2 sequences are SGHTA and FQGNSA. Clones were read by immunoSEQ multiplex PCR, and TCRdb kept only the in-frame ones, dropping some. The sample shows 94,000 or so clones, 89% of them seen only once. This receptor was taken from an adult in good health. The input for sequencing was peripheral blood, taken on day 0 of AZD1222 vaccination. The chain has TRBV7-2 and TRBJ1-3; no firm D call. CDR3 nucleotides: TGTGCCAGCAGCTTAGGTCGAAGTTCTGGAAACACCATATATTTT. Protein: CASSLGRSSGNTIYF. Looking up the rest from reference TRBV7-2 and TRBJ1-3 gives the full variable domain: GAGVSQSPSNKVTEKGKDVELRCDPISGHTALYWYRQSLGQGLEFLIYFQGNSAPDKSGLPSDRFSAERTGGSVSTLTIQRTQQEDSAVYLCASSLGRSSGNTIYFGEGSWLTVV.